This TCR beta chain originates from a study of tumor-infiltrating lymphocytes in primary liver carcinoma. Study information: Tumors were stage T1-T3 N0M0, about 4 to 10 cm across. In every tissue type, samples returned a similar yield of roughly 3.65 to 8 million productive TCRbeta reads. Whole-study findings and limits: Tumor samples exhibited a significantly greater top-250-clone fraction than blood samples (p = 0.039).

This clonotype was picked up many times. As yet, its antigen is unknown. Germline DNA was also extracted, and blood RNA derived from unsorted whole blood. Starting from approximately 470 ng of total RNA, TCR beta cDNA was produced with a primer in the constant region. Nested multiplex PCR, run for three rounds with slightly modified ARM-PCR, yielded TCR beta libraries. A C-beta reverse primer was combined with TRBV1-TRBV30 forward primers in the first two PCR rounds, and each round had approximately 9 cycles. Each CDR3 protein is one row after TCRdb ran MiXCR on the multiplex PCR reads. This sample has 300,000 to 400,000 distinct CDR3 sequences; about two thirds occur once, and the top ten carry about 6%. The germline V gene has CDR1 SQVTM and CDR2 ANQGSEA. This CDR3 region has 13 residues. Trimming stripped 4 bases from V and 0 bases from J, with 8 bases between.

The origin of this receptor is a man aged 35 to 55 with primary liver carcinoma and hepatitis B virus infection. The sequencing input was peripheral blood. This chain joins TRBV29-1 and TRBJ2-3; unclear D gene. DNA of the CDR3: TGCAGCGTTGGGCTCTTGAGCACAGATACGCAGTATTTT. Its translation is CSVGLLSTDTQYF.